In its sample, the clone carrying this T cell receptor (beta chain) was seen many times. Germline values: CDR1 MNHEY, CDR2 SMNVEV (reference sequence). Between the trimmed V and J ends, which lost 3 bases and 5 bases, there was a span of 7 bases. The CDR3 is 12 amino acids. This specimen comes from a study of OX40 agonist ivuxolimab in advanced cancers. Assay: immunoSEQ multiplex PCR; the TCRdb copy retains only in-frame clones and omits some. The sample holds about 62,000 clones, 79% seen once. The chain employs TRBV27 and TRBJ1-1; no clear D. This receptor was obtained from an adult with an advanced solid tumor such as melanoma, head and neck, liver or kidney cancer. The sequencing here drew on CD4+ or CD8+ T cells sorted from blood, taken in a trial of the OX40 agonist ivuxolimab. CDR3 nucleotide sequence: TGTGCCAGCAGTTTTGGGAGTACTGAAGCTTTCTTT. It yields the protein CASSFGSTEAFF.